This TCR beta chain was profiled in a study of shared clonotypes between healthy human individuals (dated by TCRdb to between 2020 and 2021). In the study overall: A few men and a couple of women, aged 18 to 49 years, made up the cohort. For each donor, three plates each were used for CD4 naive and CD4 memory, two plates were used for CD8 naive, and one plate was used for CD8 memory. Blood TCR repertoires of four to six healthy adults were deeply sequenced to estimate repertoire size and the extent of clonotype sharing between individuals. To increase sequencing depth and limit assay-specific biases, TCR repertoire library preparation and sequencing were carried out by different laboratories using diverse techniques. Each donor's leukapheresis produced roughly between roughly 0.85 and 10 billion PBMCs.

From its cysteine to its phenylalanine, the CDR3 spans 16 amino acids. Just the 48-base CDR3 DNA is kept, in frame starting at base 1. For CDR1 and CDR2, the germline V gene lists SGHVS and FNYEAQ. Using the deep immunoSEQ assay, multiplex PCR amplified TCR CDR3 regions from genomic DNA. For each cell subset, the extracted genomic DNA was distributed evenly across all wells of several immunoSEQ 96-well plates, and each plate served as one replicate. For sorted subsets, 200 to 250 ng of genomic DNA, equivalent to 25,000 to 35,000 T cell genomes, went into each replicate PCR. Purified libraries were measured with a Qubit 3.0 fluorometer, size-checked on a Bioanalyzer 2100, and measured again with the KAPA Library Quantification kit. A separate single-read 150-cycle Illumina NextSeq 550 flow cell was used to sequence each immunoSEQ 96-well plate. The paper's processing steps were these. Because the immunoSEQ output held only junctional sequences and lacked quality scores, the filtering could not match the filtering applied to full-length reads. Sequences were annotated with PyIR, a Python wrapper for IgBLAST v1.9, using IMGT germline references to assign V/J genes and CDR3. Any read was removed if the V/J assignment was weak (E-value above 1e-6), the CDR3 was missing, or the read contained stop codons, out-of-frame junctions, or ambiguous translated residues. V3J clonotypes were defined as sequences sharing the same inferred V gene, J gene, and CDR3 amino acid sequence. The percentage overlap between two repertoires was calculated by dividing the number of shared unique clonotypes by the size of the smaller repertoire. Three approaches were used to assess repertoire richness: RTK rarefaction, the Chao1 estimator, and Recon v2.1 estimates of unobserved clonotypes. For all TCRbeta clonotypes obtained by the gDNA method from a handful of donors, generation probabilities were computed with OLGA. The table was pulled from immuneACCESS by TCRdb, which kept in-frame rearrangements only. Such tables lose some clones; where checked, under half of the loss comes from unresolved V genes, and the rest has no known cause. V, J and clone size derive from that table, while D and trimming were established from the DNA sequence. This sample has about 2 million clones in its table, and 85% to 95% of those were observed once. The ten largest clones capture about 1.1% of the sample.

CD8 naive samples were CD45RO-negative cells positively selected for CCR7, giving a CD45RA+CCR7+ population that excluded TemRA cells. The donors were healthy, HIV-negative adults with no recently reported acute infections or vaccinations. Every donor was a Caucasian adult residing in Nashville, Tennessee, USA. After blood collection by leukapheresis, PBMCs were isolated using Ficoll-Histopaque density gradient centrifugation and then cryopreserved in the vapor phase of liquid nitrogen. Purity and quantity of every magnetically sorted T cell population were checked by analytical flow cytometry. Genomic DNA was isolated from each sorted fraction and quantified by UV absorbance on a Nanodrop 2000c. With respect to this clone: This clone's antigen is unknown. The junction departs from germline at one end; a sequencing error may be responsible.

Results and caveats for the whole study, not just this receptor: Rarefaction of sorted-subset datasets indicated incomplete sequencing despite the large sequencing depth. Pairwise subsampling led to the expectation that sequencing depth would affect the degree of clonotype sharing among donors. Clonotypes shared by all four sorted-subset donors showed higher generation probabilities than non-shared clonotypes. The genetic and exposure-history diversity represented was limited by the small number of donors. Naive subsets generally had larger estimated clonotype richness than memory subsets. Sampling was restricted to blood, and TCR repertoires in tissue are likely to differ from TCR repertoires in blood. About 5% of naive CD4, 3% to 3.5% of naive CD8, around 2.3% of memory CD4, and 0.4% of memory CD8 clonotypes were shared across several donors.

The chain employs TRBV7-6 and TRBJ1-3; possibly the D gene is TRBD1, per 5 matching bases. The TCR sequence derives from a man aged 18 to 30 in good health. Sequencing was done on a sample of naive CD8+ T cells sorted from blood. The cell subset or site label corresponds to: CD45RA+CCR7+. CDR3 loop: CASSLLRDGTGDTIYF. The sequence in DNA is TGTGCCAGCAGCTTATTACGGGACGGCACTGGAGACACCATATATTTT.